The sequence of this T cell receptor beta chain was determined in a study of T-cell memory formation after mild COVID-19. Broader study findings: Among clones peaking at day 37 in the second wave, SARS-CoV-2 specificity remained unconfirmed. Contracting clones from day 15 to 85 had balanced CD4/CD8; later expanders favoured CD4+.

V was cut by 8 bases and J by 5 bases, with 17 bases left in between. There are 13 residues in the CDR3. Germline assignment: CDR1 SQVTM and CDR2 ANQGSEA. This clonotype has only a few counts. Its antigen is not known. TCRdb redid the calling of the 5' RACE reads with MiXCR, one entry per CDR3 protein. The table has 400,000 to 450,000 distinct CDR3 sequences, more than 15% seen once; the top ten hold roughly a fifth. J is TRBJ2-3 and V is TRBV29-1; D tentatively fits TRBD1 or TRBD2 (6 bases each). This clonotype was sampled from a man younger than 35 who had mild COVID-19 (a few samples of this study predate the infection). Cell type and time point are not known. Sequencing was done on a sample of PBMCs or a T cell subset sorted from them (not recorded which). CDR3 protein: CSTEDRRGDTQYF. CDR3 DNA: TGCAGCACCGAAGACAGGAGGGGAGATACGCAGTATTTT.